The entry below describes one T cell receptor beta chain. Its matching antigen is unknown. CDR1 is ENHRY, CDR2 SYGVKD, per germline. The CDR3 has 13 residues. Trimming at V came to 5 bases and at J to 4 bases, leaving 1 base not matched to a gene. The data belong to a study of vaccination and CD4 T cells after COVID-19. As for treatment: approximately nine-day PBMC culture with coronavirus spike peptide pools or control peptides (ViraFEST assay). The Oncomine TCR Beta short-read assay sequenced DNA from cultured CD4+ T cells. TCRdb reanalysed the PCR reads using MiXCR and keeps one entry per CDR3 protein. The sample shows 25,000 or so distinct CDR3 sequences, roughly 44% of them seen only once.

This receptor was obtained from a human donor who received a COVID-19 vaccine. The rearrangement uses TRBV10-3 and TRBJ2-5, with 10 bases fitting TRBD1. This sample comprised CD4+ T cells from blood, cultured in vitro, obtained before SARS-CoV-2 vaccination. In DNA, the CDR3 is TGTGCCATCAGTTGGACAGGGGGAGAGACCCAGTACTTC. Its translation: CAISWTGGETQYF.